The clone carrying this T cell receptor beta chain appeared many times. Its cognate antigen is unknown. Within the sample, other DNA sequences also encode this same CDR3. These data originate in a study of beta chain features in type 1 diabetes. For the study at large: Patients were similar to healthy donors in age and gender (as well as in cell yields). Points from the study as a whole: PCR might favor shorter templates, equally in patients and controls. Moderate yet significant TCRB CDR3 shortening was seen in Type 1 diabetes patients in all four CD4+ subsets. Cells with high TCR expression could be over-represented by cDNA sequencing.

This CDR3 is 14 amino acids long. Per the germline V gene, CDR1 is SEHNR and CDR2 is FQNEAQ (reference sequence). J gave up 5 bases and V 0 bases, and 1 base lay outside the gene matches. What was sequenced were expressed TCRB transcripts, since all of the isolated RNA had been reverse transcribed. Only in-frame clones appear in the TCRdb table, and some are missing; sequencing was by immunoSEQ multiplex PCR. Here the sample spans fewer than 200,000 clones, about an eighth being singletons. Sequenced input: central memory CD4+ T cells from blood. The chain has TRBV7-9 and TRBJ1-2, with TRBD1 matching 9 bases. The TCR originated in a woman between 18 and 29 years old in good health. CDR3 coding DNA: TGTGCCAGCAGCTTAGCGGGACAGGGATATGGCTACACCTTC. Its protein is CASSLAGQGYGYTF.